This is a list of T cell receptor beta chains from one sample in a study of blood T cell repertoires in COVID-19. Measured with immunoSEQ multiplex PCR; TCRdb has only the in-frame clones, and not every one. The table has 100,000 to 150,000 clones, 92% seen once. Sequenced input: peripheral blood. These receptors all come from a man in his fifties with COVID-19, enrolled during active disease. Each CDR3 is given with its conserved first and last residue. A D gene is named only where the DNA matches it firmly. Expanded clones are given a class, and other clones once, few, many or no size at all.

d_call	clone_size	j_call	v_call	cdr3_aa	cdr3_nt
TRBD1	NA	TRBJ1-1	TRBV5-5	CASSETGFRTEAFF	TGTGCCAGCAGCGAGACAGGGTTTCGGACTGAAGCTTTCTTT
TRBD1	NA	TRBJ1-4	TRBV30	CAWSQGASMEKLFF	TGTGCCTGGAGTCAGGGGGCCTCAATGGAAAAACTGTTTTTT
TRBD1	NA	TRBJ1-1	TRBV29-1	CSVGDRGSSEAFF	TGCAGCGTCGGAGACAGGGGGAGTAGTGAAGCTTTCTTT
TRBD1	NA	TRBJ2-5	TRBV18	CASSPDRGETQYF	TGTGCCAGCTCACCCGACAGGGGGGAGACCCAGTACTTC
TRBD1	NA	TRBJ1-5	TRBV28	CASSFLDRSNQPQHF	TGTGCCAGCAGTTTTTTGGACAGGAGCAATCAGCCCCAGCATTTT
NA	NA	TRBJ2-1	TRBV6-5	CSQSAGLYNEQFF	TGCTCCCAATCGGCGGGACTCTACAATGAGCAGTTCTTC
NA	NA	TRBJ1-3	TRBV5-6	CASSFLSSGNTIYF	TGTGCCAGCAGCTTCCTGTCCTCTGGAAACACCATATATTTT
NA	once	TRBJ1-1	TRBV13	CASSFNPQGNTEAFF	TGTGCCAGCAGCTTCAACCCACAGGGAAACACTGAAGCTTTCTTT
NA	NA	TRBJ2-1	TRBV4-1	CASSRAERPHEQFF	TGCGCCAGCAGCCGCGCTGAGAGGCCACATGAGCAGTTCTTC
NA	NA	TRBJ2-5	TRBV2	CASRWGPDETQYF	TGTGCCAGCAGGTGGGGGCCAGATGAGACCCAGTACTTC
TRBD2	NA	TRBJ2-1	TRBV6-2/TRBV6-3	CASSYSAGTMDEQFF	TGTGCCAGCAGTTACTCGGCAGGGACTATGGATGAGCAGTTCTTC
TRBD1	NA	TRBJ2-1	TRBV15	CATSREIGTGYYNEQFF	TGTGCCACCAGCAGAGAAATAGGGACAGGGTACTACAATGAGCAGTTCTTC
TRBD2	NA	TRBJ2-3	TRBV14	CASSIKGGSDTQYF	TGTGCCAGCAGCATCAAGGGAGGGTCAGATACGCAGTATTTT
TRBD1	NA	TRBJ1-1	TRBV5-6	CASSLYGTGNTEAFF	TGTGCCAGCAGCTTGTACGGGACAGGGAACACTGAAGCTTTCTTT
NA	once	TRBJ1-2	TRBV19	CASTLGGAQDYGYTF	TGTGCCAGTACCCTAGGGGGGGCGCAGGACTATGGCTACACCTTC
NA	NA	TRBJ2-2	TRBV21-1	CASSKGRSGRSTGELFF	TGTGCCAGCAGCAAAGGGCGTAGCGGGAGATCCACCGGGGAGCTGTTTTTT
TRBD2	NA	TRBJ2-1	TRBV19	CASSIPTTSAGEQFF	TGTGCCAGTAGTATACCCACCACTAGCGCGGGTGAGCAGTTCTTC
TRBD1	NA	TRBJ1-2	TRBV5-5	CASGLQGAHGYTF	TGTGCCAGCGGTTTACAGGGGGCGCATGGCTACACCTTC
TRBD2	NA	TRBJ2-1	TRBV13	CASSFRLAGVKRDEQFF	TGTGCCAGCAGCTTTAGACTAGCGGGAGTTAAGAGGGATGAGCAGTTCTTC
TRBD1	NA	TRBJ1-1	TRBV5-4	CAISGQPNTEAFF	TGTGCCATATCGGGACAGCCGAACACTGAAGCTTTCTTT
TRBD1	NA	TRBJ1-4	TRBV11-1	CASSVDRGTNEKLFF	TGTGCCAGCAGCGTGGACAGGGGAACTAATGAAAAACTGTTTTTT
TRBD2	once	TRBJ2-3	TRBV7-3	CASSLGLADTDTQYF	TGTGCCAGCAGCTTAGGGCTAGCGGACACAGATACGCAGTATTTT
NA	NA	TRBJ2-5	TRBV10-3	CAISWEFPGVETQYF	TGTGCCATCAGTTGGGAGTTTCCCGGGGTGGAGACCCAGTACTTC
TRBD1	NA	TRBJ2-6	TRBV19	CASSIPGQGAPGANVLTF	TGTGCCAGTAGTATCCCGGGACAGGGGGCGCCTGGGGCCAACGTCCTGACTTTC
TRBD2	NA	TRBJ2-5	TRBV4-1	CASSQPTSGRETQYF	TGCGCCAGCAGCCAACCGACTAGCGGGAGAGAGACCCAGTACTTC
TRBD1	NA	TRBJ2-1	TRBV19	CASSTSTGQGAGYNEQFF	TGTGCCAGTAGTACTTCGACCGGACAGGGGGCTGGCTACAATGAGCAGTTCTTC
TRBD2	NA	TRBJ2-1	TRBV29-1	CSARPGLDNNEQFF	TGCAGCGCCCGACCGGGACTAGACAACAATGAGCAGTTCTTC
NA	once	TRBJ2-5	TRBV19	CASSTGFGETQYF	TGTGCCAGTAGCACAGGGTTCGGCGAGACCCAGTACTTC
NA	NA	TRBJ2-7	TRBV21-1	CASSKRQQRDSYEQYF	TGTGCCAGCAGCAAAAGGCAACAGCGGGACTCCTACGAGCAGTACTTC
NA	NA	TRBJ2-5	TRBV15	CATSRVTGGQTQYF	TGTGCCACCAGCAGAGTGACAGGCGGACAGACCCAGTACTTC
NA	NA	TRBJ2-7	TRBV27	CASSPIQAGREQYF	TGTGCCAGCAGTCCGATACAGGCCGGACGGGAGCAGTACTTC
TRBD1	NA	TRBJ2-7	TRBV28	CASSSPAGGSYEQYF	TGTGCCAGCAGTTCCCCGGCAGGGGGCTCCTACGAGCAGTACTTC
TRBD2	NA	TRBJ2-7	TRBV7-3	CASSSLAGGPGEQYF	TGTGCCAGCAGCTCCCTAGCGGGAGGGCCGGGGGAGCAGTACTTC
TRBD1	NA	TRBJ2-7	TRBV28	CASRPPGTGTYEQYF	TGTGCCAGCAGGCCACCAGGGACAGGGACCTACGAGCAGTACTTC
NA	NA	TRBJ1-2	TRBV28	CATLLQGDGYTF	TGTGCCACCCTCTTACAGGGTGATGGCTACACCTTC
NA	NA	TRBJ1-5	TRBV9	CASSPGHNQPQHF	TGTGCCAGCAGCCCGGGTCACAATCAGCCCCAGCATTTT
NA	NA	TRBJ2-7	TRBV5-1	CASSSDFSTYEQYF	TGCGCCAGCAGTTCCGACTTTTCTACCTACGAGCAGTACTTC
NA	NA	TRBJ1-6	TRBV10-3	CAISERPGAGSPLHF	TGTGCCATCAGTGAGAGGCCAGGGGCTGGTTCACCCCTCCACTTT
TRBD2	NA	TRBJ2-5	TRBV6-1	CASSGSSGIPLWLGGETQYF	TGTGCCAGCAGTGGGTCTAGCGGGATTCCCCTCTGGTTGGGTGGGGAGACCCAGTACTTC
TRBD1	NA	TRBJ1-1	TRBV5-5	CASSADRGSGTEAFF	TGTGCCAGCAGCGCGGACAGGGGGTCGGGCACTGAAGCTTTCTTT
NA	NA	TRBJ2-2	TRBV4-2	CASSQGELAVPGELFF	TGTGCCAGCAGCCAAGGGGAGTTAGCGGTCCCCGGGGAGCTGTTTTTT
NA	once	TRBJ1-3	TRBV9	CASSPFLGQGIGNTIYF	TGTGCCAGCAGCCCTTTTCTAGGGCAGGGGATCGGAAACACCATATATTTT
TRBD1	once	TRBJ2-7	TRBV7-2	CASQLDRATTYEQYF	TGTGCCAGCCAACTAGACAGGGCGACTACCTACGAGCAGTACTTC
TRBD1	NA	TRBJ2-5	TRBV5-4	CASSPGTGQETQYF	TGTGCCAGCAGCCCCGGGACAGGGCAAGAGACCCAGTACTTC
TRBD1	once	TRBJ1-2	TRBV6-4	CASSRTGQGAGGYTF	TGTGCCAGCAGTCGGACGGGACAGGGGGCAGGGGGCTACACCTTC
NA	NA	TRBJ2-3	TRBV5-1	CASSLGGLPDTQYF	TGCGCCAGCAGCTTGGGGGGGCTACCAGATACGCAGTATTTT
TRBD1	NA	TRBJ1-2	TRBV6-2/TRBV6-3	CASSYDRQGRGYTF	TGTGCCAGCAGTTACGATCGACAGGGGAGGGGCTACACCTTC
NA	NA	TRBJ1-4	TRBV3-1/TRBV3-2	CASSQVREKLFF	TGTGCCAGCAGCCAAGTCCGGGAAAAACTGTTTTTT
NA	once	TRBJ1-2	TRBV28	CASSSGQGKYGYTF	TGTGCCAGCAGTTCGGGGCAGGGGAAATATGGCTACACCTTC
TRBD2	NA	TRBJ2-5	TRBV2	CASRVAGGLGETQYF	TGTGCCAGCAGGGTAGCGGGAGGGCTAGGGGAGACCCAGTACTTC
TRBD1	NA	TRBJ1-4	TRBV18	CASSAQRGTGVKLFF	TGTGCCAGCTCAGCTCAGCGAGGAACAGGGGTAAAACTGTTTTTT
TRBD2	NA	TRBJ2-1	TRBV7-2	CASSGGTSGYNEQFF	TGTGCCAGCAGCGGGGGGACTAGCGGCTACAATGAGCAGTTCTTC
NA	once	TRBJ2-1	TRBV7-3	CASSLDQADNEQFF	TGTGCCAGCAGCTTAGATCAAGCGGACAATGAGCAGTTCTTC